The 24 T cell receptor beta chains presented below share a single source sample, sequenced in a study of PD-1 blockade in mismatch repair-deficient tumors. TCRdb's table, derived via immunoSEQ multiplex PCR, lists solely in-frame clones and lacks some. Counted here are tens of thousands of clones, about 76% occurring once; the ten biggest clones make up roughly 22%. Specimen: peripheral blood, collected 4 weeks after starting pembrolizumab. These TCRs come from an adult with mismatch repair-deficient cancer.

This chain joins TRBV11-2 and TRBJ2-5; the D gene is possibly TRBD1 (6 bases). V shed 5 bases and J shed 2 bases, with 18 bases lying between them. CDR1 is SGHAT, CDR2 FQNNGV, per germline. The CDR3 is 16 residues long. The CDR3: CASSPRTGKLQETQYF. The CDR3 coding sequence is TGTGCCAGCAGCCCCCGAACAGGGAAATTACAAGAGACCCAGTACTTC.

The rearrangement uses TRBV4-3 and TRBJ2-1, with a weak D call TRBD2 (7 bases). Germline V gene lookup returns CDR1 LGHNA and CDR2 YSLEER. V lost 2 bases to trimming and J lost 4 bases, with 21 bases between them. This CDR3 contains 18 residues. The CDR3 coding sequence is TGCGCCAGCAGCCAATGGGGGGGCCCACCACCACATTACAATGAGCAGTTCTTC. Its protein is CASSQWGGPPPHYNEQFF.

This clone was seen only once. The chain recombines TRBV5-4 with TRBJ2-2; a weak D match, TRBD2 (7 bases). The CDR3 extends over 16 amino acids. CDR1 is SGHNT, CDR2 YYREEE, per germline (reference sequence). Deletions cut 1 base from V and 4 bases from J, with 14 bases between. The CDR3 sequence is CASSLPGGGGTGELFF. CDR3 coding DNA: TGTGCCAGCAGCTTGCCGGGGGGCGGGGGCACCGGGGAGCTGTTTTTT.

This chain joins TRBV27 and TRBJ2-2; D possibly corresponds to TRBD2 (6 bases). This CDR3 is built from 16 residues. Trimming shortened V by 2 bases and J by 0 bases, and 10 bases separated the two germline ends. Germline CDR1 reads MNHEY; CDR2 reads SMNVEV (reference sequence). This chain's CDR3 is CASSLRGYANTGELFF. The CDR3 bases are TGTGCCAGCAGTTTACGGGGGTACGCGAACACCGGGGAGCTGTTTTTT.

V usage is TRBV30 and J usage is TRBJ1-5; D gene unclear. This CDR3 has 13 amino acids. Germline assignment: CDR1 GTSNPN and CDR2 SVGIG (reference sequence). Between the trimmed V and J ends, which lost 2 bases and 6 bases, there was a span of 11 bases. The CDR3 spells CAWSSPGSQPQHF. The CDR3 bases are TGTGCCTGGAGTTCGCCGGGGTCTCAGCCCCAGCATTTT.

The rearrangement uses TRBV2 and TRBJ2-3; D is possibly TRBD1 (6 bases). Germline V gives CDR1 SNHLY, CDR2 FYNNEI. Between the trimmed V and J ends, which lost 3 bases and 6 bases, there was a span of 13 bases. The CDR3 covers 14 residues. CDR3 sequence (DNA): TGTGCCAGCAGTGATTTGGGGGCTCGGGATACGCAGTATTTT. This encodes CASSDLGARDTQYF.

The chain carries TRBV6-5 and TRBJ2-3, with no clear D. Looked up from germline, CDR1 is MNHEY and CDR2 is SVGAGI. Between the trimmed V and J ends, which lost 8 bases and 1 base, there was a span of 13 bases. CDR3 length: 14 residues. The DNA for the CDR3 is TGTGCCAGCTCCCGCCGACCGGGCACAGATACGCAGTATTTT. Its translation is CASSRRPGTDTQYF.

The chain joins TRBV29-1 to TRBJ2-7; 8 bases match TRBD2. This CDR3 region has 15 residues. Germline V gene data show CDR1 as SQVTM and CDR2 as ANQGSEA. J lost 4 bases, V lost 1 base, and 9 bases had no gene match. CDR3 region: CSVEGRGGLGYEQYF. The CDR3 coding sequence is TGCAGCGTTGAAGGACGGGGGGGGTTGGGATACGAGCAGTACTTC.

The CDR3 reads CASSLSWANTGELFF. The CDR3 bases are TGTGCCAGCAGTTTATCATGGGCGAACACCGGGGAGCTGTTTTTT. The chain links TRBV27 to TRBJ2-2; no firm D call. V dropped 0 bases and J dropped 0 bases, with 5 bases sitting between them. Germline V lookup: CDR1 MNHEY, CDR2 SMNVEV (reference sequence). The CDR3 has 15 amino acids.

The chain couples TRBV11-3 to TRBJ2-1, with 11 bases aligning to TRBD2. The germline V gene encodes CDR1 SGHNT and CDR2 YENEEA. This CDR3 comprises 13 residues. CDR3 loop: CDTSGSTYNEQFF. CDR3 DNA: TGTGATACTAGCGGGAGTACCTACAATGAGCAGTTCTTC.

The DNA for the CDR3 is TGCAGCGTTGAGTGTGGGGACACCGGGGAGCTGTTTTTT. This codes for CSVECGDTGELFF. This rearrangement joins TRBV29-1 to TRBJ2-2, with unresolved D. Germline assignment: CDR1 SQVTM and CDR2 ANQGSEA. The CDR3 contains 13 residues. Trimming stripped 3 bases from V and 3 bases from J, with 8 bases between.

A remark on this clone: A read error may produce the germline difference seen at one junction end. The J gene is TRBJ2-3, the V gene TRBV5-6; TRBD1 or TRBD2 may be the D gene (5 bases each). Germline loops: CDR1 SGHDT, CDR2 YYEEEE. The CDR3 spans 15 residues. The CDR3 coding sequence is TGTGCCAGCAGCTTGGGCACAGGACTCACAGATATGCAGTATTTT. Translated, it gives CASSLGTGLTDMQYF.

In this sample, this clone turned up many times. CDR3 amino acids: CASSLGHNEQFF. For the CDR3, the DNA is TGTGCCAGCAGCTTAGGACATAATGAGCAGTTCTTC. The chain links TRBV7-2 to TRBJ2-1; D is undetermined. V gave up 1 base and J gave up 7 bases, with 5 bases separating them. CDR1 is SGHTA, CDR2 FQGNSA, per germline. This CDR3 region has 12 residues.

This chain connects TRBV9 to TRBJ2-1; TRBD2 matches at 11 bases. The junction had 4 bases not matched to a gene; V was cut back by 0 bases and J by 8 bases. The germline CDR1 and CDR2 sequences are SGDLS and YYNGEE. The CDR3 loop spans 15 amino acids. The CDR3 region is CASSVGLAGRDEQFF. CDR3 DNA: TGTGCCAGCAGCGTAGGACTAGCGGGGAGGGATGAGCAGTTCTTC. The full variable domain, rest sourced from reference TRBV9 and TRBJ2-1, is DSGVTQTPKHLITATGQRVTLRCSPRSGDLSVYWYQQSLDQGLQFLIQYYNGEERAKGNILERFSAQQFPDLHSELNLSSLELGDSALYFCASSVGLAGRDEQFFGPGTRLTVL.

Concerning this clone itself: At one boundary the junction diverges from the germline segment, which might be a read error. This chain connects TRBV5-4 to TRBJ1-2, with D unresolved. The CDR3 spans 13 residues. CDR1 is SGHNT, CDR2 YYREEE, per germline (reference sequence). CDR3 bases: TGCGCCAGCAGCTGGGCCCCGGTATATGGCTACACCTTC. Translated, it gives CASSWAPVYGYTF. The full variable domain, rest sourced from reference TRBV5-4 and TRBJ1-2, is ETGVTQSPTHLIKTRGQQVTLRCSSQSGHNTVSWYQQALGQGPQFIFQYYREEENGRGNFPPRFSGLQFPNYSSELNVNALELDDSALYLCASSWAPVYGYTFGSGTRLTVV.

V and J are TRBV27 and TRBJ2-1, with 14 bases identical to TRBD2. Germline V lookup: CDR1 MNHEY, CDR2 SMNVEV (reference sequence). The CDR3 loop spans 19 amino acids. Unmatched junction bases numbered 15, after V lost 3 bases and J lost 8 bases. DNA of the CDR3: TGTGCCAGCAGTTTCCACGGGACTAGCGGGAGTTCCCAGGTCTATGAGCAGTTCTTC. Translation gives CASSFHGTSGSSQVYEQFF.

The J gene is TRBJ2-7, the V gene TRBV7-9, with D perhaps TRBD1 (6 bases). The CDR3 extends over 15 amino acids. CDR1 and CDR2 from the germline V gene are SEHNR and FQNEAQ (reference sequence). V was clipped by 4 bases and J by 4 bases, with 17 bases between them. The CDR3 spells CASSSWQGYGYEQYF. CDR3 sequence (DNA): TGTGCCAGCAGCTCGTGGCAGGGGTATGGGTACGAGCAGTACTTC.

The chain uses TRBV11-2 and TRBJ1-5, with D maybe TRBD1 (5 bases). Deletions cut 0 bases from V and 2 bases from J, with 11 bases between. Per the germline V gene, CDR1 is SGHAT and CDR2 is FQNNGV. There are 16 residues in the CDR3. CDR3 amino acids: CASSLDSVGGNQPQHF. CDR3 nucleotides: TGTGCCAGCAGCTTAGACTCAGTGGGGGGCAATCAGCCCCAGCATTTT.

The genes are TRBV18 and TRBJ2-1; 7 bases agree with TRBD2. From germline, CDR1 is KGHSH and CDR2 LQKENI. The CDR3 length is 16 residues. V was pared by 3 bases and J by 9 bases, with 14 bases of the junction left unmatched. The DNA of the CDR3 is TGTGCCAGCTCACCGACAATAGCGGGCCCTAGGATTGAGCAGTTCTTC. Protein sequence: CASSPTIAGPRIEQFF.

The V gene is TRBV9, the J gene TRBJ1-2, with D possibly matching TRBD1 (6 bases). The CDR3 runs 17 residues. The germline V gene encodes CDR1 SGDLS and CDR2 YYNGEE. The germline V and J ends were trimmed by 0 bases and 4 bases, with 19 bases remaining between them. CDR3 sequence: CASSVGHGGRSGYGYTF. As DNA, the CDR3 is TGTGCCAGCAGCGTAGGCCACGGGGGCAGGAGCGGCTATGGCTACACCTTC.

This chain links TRBV29-1 with TRBJ1-4; D possibly corresponds to TRBD1 (5 bases). CDR3 length: 13 amino acids. Deletions cut 6 bases from V and 0 bases from J, with 8 bases between. Germline CDR1 SQVTM, CDR2 ANQGSEA. CDR3 sequence: CSVGGTTNEKLFF. The CDR3 nucleotides are TGCAGCGTGGGGGGAACAACTAATGAAAAACTGTTTTTT.

The chain joins TRBV28 to TRBJ2-1; D gene unclear. CDR1 and CDR2 from the germline V gene are MDHEN and SYDVKM. Trimming left V 3 bases short and J 6 bases short, with 15 bases between. The CDR3 runs 15 residues. DNA of the CDR3: TGTGCCAGCAGTTTTCTGCAGGTTGGTCGCAATGAGCAGTTCTTC. This translates into CASSFLQVGRNEQFF.

A single count supports this clone. V is TRBV6-5 and J is TRBJ2-7; D gene uncertain. There are 14 residues in the CDR3. The V end lost 6 bases, the J end lost 2 bases, and 14 bases lay between the germline ends. Germline loops: CDR1 MNHEY, CDR2 SVGAGI. CDR3 sequence: CASRLTRGAYEQYF. The CDR3 nucleotides read TGTGCCAGCAGACTGACTCGTGGGGCCTACGAGCAGTACTTC.

The chain is built from TRBV9 and TRBJ1-1; D remains ambiguous. Trimming took 0 bases from V and 4 from J, leaving 10 bases between them. In germline, CDR1 is SGDLS, CDR2 YYNGEE. This CDR3 is 14 amino acids long. The chain's CDR3 is CASSVVEGSTEAFF. The CDR3 DNA reads TGTGCCAGCAGCGTAGTAGAGGGAAGCACTGAAGCTTTCTTT. Drawing the rest from reference TRBV9 and TRBJ1-1, the complete variable domain is DSGVTQTPKHLITATGQRVTLRCSPRSGDLSVYWYQQSLDQGLQFLIQYYNGEERAKGNILERFSAQQFPDLHSELNLSSLELGDSALYFCASSVVEGSTEAFFGQGTRLTVV.